A selection of T cell receptor beta chains follows, all from one sample in a study of CXCR3-negative and CXCR3-positive naive CD8 T cells. TCRdb processed the 5' RACE reads again and assigns one entry to each CDR3 protein, with no DNA. This sample contains roughly 80,000 distinct CDR3 sequences. Sequencing used naive CXCR3+ CD8+ T cells from blood. All receptors come from a human donor in good health. Some clones in this sample may be carry-over from other donors' samples. Each CDR3 is given with its conserved first and last residue.

v_call: TRBV12-3/TRBV12-4; j_call: TRBJ1-5; cdr3_aa: CASSLGSSNQPQHF
v_call: TRBV28; j_call: TRBJ1-1; cdr3_aa: CASSQRGTAEAFF
v_call: TRBV28; j_call: TRBJ2-5; cdr3_aa: CASSLPGEETQYF
v_call: TRBV28; j_call: TRBJ2-1; cdr3_aa: CASSPTAGVDEQFF
v_call: TRBV27; j_call: TRBJ1-2; cdr3_aa: CASSLTAGVNYGYTF
v_call: TRBV28; j_call: TRBJ2-2; cdr3_aa: CASSGGATNTGELFF
v_call: TRBV19; j_call: TRBJ1-1; cdr3_aa: CASSNWGTEAFF
v_call: TRBV6-2/TRBV6-3; j_call: TRBJ2-7; cdr3_aa: CASSYSERTGYEQYF
v_call: TRBV20-1; j_call: TRBJ1-1; cdr3_aa: CSATDRGLGLNTEAFF
v_call: TRBV6-2/TRBV6-3; j_call: TRBJ2-7; cdr3_aa: CASSRRREVSYEQYF
v_call: TRBV12-3/TRBV12-4; j_call: TRBJ1-6; cdr3_aa: CASRRSNSPLHF